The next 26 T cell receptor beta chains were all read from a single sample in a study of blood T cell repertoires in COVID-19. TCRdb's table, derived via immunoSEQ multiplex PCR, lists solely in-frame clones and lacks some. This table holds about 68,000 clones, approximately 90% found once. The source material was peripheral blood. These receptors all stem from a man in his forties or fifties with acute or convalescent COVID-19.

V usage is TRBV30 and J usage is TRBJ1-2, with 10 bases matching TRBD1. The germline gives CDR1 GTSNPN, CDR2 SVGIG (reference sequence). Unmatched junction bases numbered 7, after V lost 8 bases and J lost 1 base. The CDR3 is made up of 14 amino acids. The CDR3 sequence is CAQNRDRGNYGYTF. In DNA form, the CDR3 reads TGTGCCCAAAACCGGGACAGGGGTAACTATGGCTACACCTTC.

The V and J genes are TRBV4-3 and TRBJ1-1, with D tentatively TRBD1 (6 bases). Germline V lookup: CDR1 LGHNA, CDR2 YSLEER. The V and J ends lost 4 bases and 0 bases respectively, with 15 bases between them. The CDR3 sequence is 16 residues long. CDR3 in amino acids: CASSLDRTDLNTEAFF. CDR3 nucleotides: TGCGCCAGCAGCCTAGATAGGACAGATTTGAACACTGAAGCTTTCTTT.

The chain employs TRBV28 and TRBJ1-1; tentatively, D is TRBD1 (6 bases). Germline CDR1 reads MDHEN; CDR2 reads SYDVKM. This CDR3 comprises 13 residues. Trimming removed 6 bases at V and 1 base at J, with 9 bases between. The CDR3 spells CASRLDRNTEAFF. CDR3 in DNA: TGTGCCAGCAGACTGGACAGGAACACTGAAGCTTTCTTT.

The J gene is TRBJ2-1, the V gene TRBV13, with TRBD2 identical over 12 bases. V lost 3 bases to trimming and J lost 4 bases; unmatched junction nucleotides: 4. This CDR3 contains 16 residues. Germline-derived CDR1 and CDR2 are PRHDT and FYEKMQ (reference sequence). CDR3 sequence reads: CASSFWTSGAYNEQFF. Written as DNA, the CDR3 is TGTGCCAGCAGCTTCTGGACTAGCGGGGCATACAATGAGCAGTTCTTC.

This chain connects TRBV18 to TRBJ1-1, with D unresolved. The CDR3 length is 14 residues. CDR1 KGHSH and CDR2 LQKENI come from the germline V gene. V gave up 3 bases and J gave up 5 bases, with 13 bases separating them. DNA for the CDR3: TGTGCCAGCTCACCCCCCGCGCAGACAACTGAAGCTTTCTTT. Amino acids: CASSPPAQTTEAFF.

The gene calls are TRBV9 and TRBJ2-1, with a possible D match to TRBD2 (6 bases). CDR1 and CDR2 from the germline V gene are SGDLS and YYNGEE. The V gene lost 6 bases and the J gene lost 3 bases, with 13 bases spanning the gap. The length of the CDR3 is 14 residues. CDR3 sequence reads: CASNRGSGYNEQFF. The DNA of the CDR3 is TGTGCCAGCAACCGGGGGAGCGGCTACAATGAGCAGTTCTTC.

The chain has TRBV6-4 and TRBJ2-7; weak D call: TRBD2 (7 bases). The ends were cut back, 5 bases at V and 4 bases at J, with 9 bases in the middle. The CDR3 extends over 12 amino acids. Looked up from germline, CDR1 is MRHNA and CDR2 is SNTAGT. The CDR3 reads CASSRGGYEQYV. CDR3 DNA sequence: TGTGCCAGCAGTAGGGGGGGGTACGAGCAGTACGTC.

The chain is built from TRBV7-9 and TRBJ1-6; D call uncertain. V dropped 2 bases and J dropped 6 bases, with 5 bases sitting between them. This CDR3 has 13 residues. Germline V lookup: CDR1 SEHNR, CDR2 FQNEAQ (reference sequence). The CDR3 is CASSLQANSPLHF. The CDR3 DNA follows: TGTGCCAGCAGCTTACAGGCTAATTCACCCCTCCACTTT.

The DNA of the CDR3 is TGTGCCAGCAGCCAAGATAGCGAAACTGAAGCTTTCTTT. This gives the protein CASSQDSETEAFF. V gene TRBV4-2 combines with J gene TRBJ1-1; D is unresolved. The V end lost 0 bases, the J end lost 5 bases, and 7 bases lay between the germline ends. The CDR3 length is 13 residues. Germline values: CDR1 LGHNA, CDR2 YNFKEQ.

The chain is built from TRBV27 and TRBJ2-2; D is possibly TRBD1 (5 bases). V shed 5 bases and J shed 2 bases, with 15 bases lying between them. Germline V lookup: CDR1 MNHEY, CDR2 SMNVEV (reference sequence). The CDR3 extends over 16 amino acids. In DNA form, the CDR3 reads TGTGCCAGCAGTAAAGACAGCCCTGATAACACCGGGGAGCTGTTTTTT. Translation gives CASSKDSPDNTGELFF.

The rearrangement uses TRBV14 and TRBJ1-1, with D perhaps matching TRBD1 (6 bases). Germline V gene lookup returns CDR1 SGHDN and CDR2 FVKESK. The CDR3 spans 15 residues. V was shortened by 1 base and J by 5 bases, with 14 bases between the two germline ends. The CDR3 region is CASSQVGARGTEAFF. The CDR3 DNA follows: TGTGCCAGCAGCCAAGTGGGGGCCCGAGGTACTGAAGCTTTCTTT.

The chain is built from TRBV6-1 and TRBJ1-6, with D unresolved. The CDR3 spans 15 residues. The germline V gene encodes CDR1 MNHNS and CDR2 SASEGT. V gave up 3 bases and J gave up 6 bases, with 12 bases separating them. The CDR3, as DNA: TGTGCCAGCAGTGAGTCGTCAGCGCCTAATTCACCCCTCCACTTT. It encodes CASSESSAPNSPLHF.

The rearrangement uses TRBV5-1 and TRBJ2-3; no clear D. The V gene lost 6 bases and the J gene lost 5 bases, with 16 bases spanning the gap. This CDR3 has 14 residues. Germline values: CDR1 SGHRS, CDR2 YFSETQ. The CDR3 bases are TGCGCCAGCACGGCTAGAACAATACGAGATACGCAGTATTTT. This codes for CASTARTIRDTQYF.

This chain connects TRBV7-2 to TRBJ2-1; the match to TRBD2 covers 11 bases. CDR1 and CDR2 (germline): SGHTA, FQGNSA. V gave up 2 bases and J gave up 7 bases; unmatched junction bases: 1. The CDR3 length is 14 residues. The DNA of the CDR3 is TGTGCCAGCAGCTTAAGGACTAGCGGGAATGAGCAGTTCTTC. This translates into CASSLRTSGNEQFF.

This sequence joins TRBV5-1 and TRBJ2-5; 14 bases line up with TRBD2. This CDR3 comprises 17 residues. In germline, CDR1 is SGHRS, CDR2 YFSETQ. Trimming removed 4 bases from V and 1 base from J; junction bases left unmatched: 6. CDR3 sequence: CASSRGLAGAPQETQYF. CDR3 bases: TGCGCCAGCAGCCGGGGACTAGCGGGAGCCCCCCAAGAGACCCAGTACTTC.

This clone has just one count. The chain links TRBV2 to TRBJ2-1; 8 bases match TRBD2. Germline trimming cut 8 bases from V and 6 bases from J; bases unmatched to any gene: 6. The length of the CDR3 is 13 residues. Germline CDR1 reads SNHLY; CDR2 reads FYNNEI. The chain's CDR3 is CASWSGGLNEQFF. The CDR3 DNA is TGTGCCAGCTGGTCGGGGGGGCTCAATGAGCAGTTCTTC.

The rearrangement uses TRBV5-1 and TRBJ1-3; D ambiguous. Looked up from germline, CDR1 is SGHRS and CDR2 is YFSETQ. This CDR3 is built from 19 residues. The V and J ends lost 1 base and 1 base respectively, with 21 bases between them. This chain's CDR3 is CASSLSPLGSEASGNTIYF. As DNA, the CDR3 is TGCGCCAGCAGCTTGTCTCCCCTCGGCAGTGAGGCTTCTGGAAACACCATATATTTT.

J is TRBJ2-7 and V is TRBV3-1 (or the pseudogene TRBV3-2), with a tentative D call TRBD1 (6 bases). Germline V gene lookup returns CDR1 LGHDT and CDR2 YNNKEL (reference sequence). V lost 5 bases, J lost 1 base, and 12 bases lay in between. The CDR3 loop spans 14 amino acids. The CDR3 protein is CASSNRAQSYEQYV. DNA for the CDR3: TGTGCCAGCAGCAACAGGGCCCAATCCTACGAGCAGTACGTC.

The CDR3 region is CASSLSGETYNEQFF. In DNA, the CDR3 is TGTGCCAGCAGCTTGAGCGGGGAAACATACAATGAGCAGTTCTTC. The rearrangement joins TRBV7-2 to TRBJ2-1; TRBD2 aligns across 7 bases. CDR1 is SGHTA and CDR2 is FQGNSA in the germline V gene. This CDR3 is built from 15 residues. V lost 3 bases to trimming and J lost 4 bases; unmatched junction nucleotides: 6. The full variable domain, rest sourced from reference TRBV7-2 and TRBJ2-1, is GAGVSQSPSNKVTEKGKDVELRCDPISGHTALYWYRQSLGQGLEFLIYFQGNSAPDKSGLPSDRFSAERTGGSVSTLTIQRTQQEDSAVYLCASSLSGETYNEQFFGPGTRLTVL.

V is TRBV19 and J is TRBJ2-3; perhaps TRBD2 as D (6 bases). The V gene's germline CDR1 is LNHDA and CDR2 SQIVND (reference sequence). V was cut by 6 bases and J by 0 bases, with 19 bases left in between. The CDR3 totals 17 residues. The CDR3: CASSIYLGSGSTDTQYF. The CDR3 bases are TGTGCCAGTAGCATATACCTGGGGAGCGGGAGCACAGATACGCAGTATTTT.

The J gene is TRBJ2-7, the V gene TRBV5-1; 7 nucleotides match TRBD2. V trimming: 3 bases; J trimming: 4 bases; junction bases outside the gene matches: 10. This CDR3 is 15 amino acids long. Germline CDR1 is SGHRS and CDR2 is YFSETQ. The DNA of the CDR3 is TGCGCCAGCAGCTCTAGCGGCACCGGTCTTTACGAGCAGTACTTC. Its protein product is CASSSSGTGLYEQYF.

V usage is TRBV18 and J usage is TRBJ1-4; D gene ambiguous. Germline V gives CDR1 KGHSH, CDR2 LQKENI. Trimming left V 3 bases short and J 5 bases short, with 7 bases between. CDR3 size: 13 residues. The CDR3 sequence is CASSPGRNEKLFF. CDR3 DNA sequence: TGTGCCAGCTCACCCGGGAGAAATGAAAAACTGTTTTTT.

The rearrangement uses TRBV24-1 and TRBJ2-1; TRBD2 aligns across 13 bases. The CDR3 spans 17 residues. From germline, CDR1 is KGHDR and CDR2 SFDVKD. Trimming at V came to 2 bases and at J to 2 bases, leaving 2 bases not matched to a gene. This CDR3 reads CATSDSGLAGPYNEQFF. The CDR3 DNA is TGTGCCACCAGTGATTCGGGACTAGCGGGACCCTACAATGAGCAGTTCTTC.

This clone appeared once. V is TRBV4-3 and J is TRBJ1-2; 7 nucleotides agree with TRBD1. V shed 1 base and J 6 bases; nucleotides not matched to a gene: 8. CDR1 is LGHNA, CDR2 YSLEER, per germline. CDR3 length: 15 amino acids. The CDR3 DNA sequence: TGCGCCAGCAGCCAAGGCGGGACAGTCGATAATGGCTACACCTTC. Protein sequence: CASSQGGTVDNGYTF.

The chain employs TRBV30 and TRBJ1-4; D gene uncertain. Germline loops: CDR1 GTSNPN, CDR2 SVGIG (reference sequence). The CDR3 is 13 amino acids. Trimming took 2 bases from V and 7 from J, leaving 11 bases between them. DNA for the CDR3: TGTGCCTGGAGTAAGGGAGCGGGTGAAAAACTGTTTTTT. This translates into CAWSKGAGEKLFF.

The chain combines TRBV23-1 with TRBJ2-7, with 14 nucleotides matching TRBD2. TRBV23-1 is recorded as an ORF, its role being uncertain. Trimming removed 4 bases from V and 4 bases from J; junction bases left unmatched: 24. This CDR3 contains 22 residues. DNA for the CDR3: TGCGCCAGCAGTCCTGGGACAGCCGGACTAGCGGGAGGTCCGGCAGGGCTATACGAGCAGTACTTC. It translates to CASSPGTAGLAGGPAGLYEQYF.